This record covers a single T cell receptor (beta chain). The antigen it recognizes is unknown. Within one base of it there is no much larger clone, and no base qualities were kept. The germline V gene encodes CDR1 MNHEY and CDR2 SMNVEV (reference sequence). Cut back by 0 bases and 2 bases, the V and J ends lie 11 bases apart. Spanning cysteine to phenylalanine, the CDR3 consists of 16 amino acids. The DNA shown is the 48-base CDR3, in frame from base 1. Enrolling through a virtual design, the prospective study's participants ranged in age from roughly 18 to 89 years and lived across about two dozen United States geographic areas. Cohort assignment in the prospective study relied on participant-reported clinical history from a screening survey and a study questionnaire. For ImmuneRACE Cohort 3, a participant was defined as recovered based on two consecutive negative NP/OP PCR tests, clearance by a healthcare professional, or resolution of symptoms. In the prospective study, whole blood, serum and a nasopharyngeal or oropharyngeal swab were collected from each participant by mobile phlebotomists. Over a roughly 2-month period, participants in the prospective study had the option of providing additional blood draws and questionnaires. Before DNA extraction, prospective study blood samples were shipped either frozen or at room temperature.

The data are from a study of blood T cell repertoires in COVID-19 (dated by TCRdb to the early 2020s). Study-wide context: Collaborator samples came from the United States, Italy and Spain and covered acute and convalescent phases of COVID-19. The prospective study material was composed of cDNA or gDNA derived from T cells, B-cell-depleted T cells, or PBMCs. Subjects who had been exposed to COVID-19, were actively infected with it, or had recovered from it provided the deeply sampled blood TCRbeta repertoires that made up the dataset. A freely available public database, intended as a resource for researchers studying the immune response to SARS-CoV-2, is where the repertoires were released. The samples were drawn from two sources: the first 160 participants of the ongoing ImmuneRACE study, and 1,000 to 1,500 subjects contributed by 6 global collaborators. The sample metadata nearly always contained a de-identified subject ID, COVID-19 status, age in years and sex. HLA class I and class II types, where available, came from metadata supplied by the sample provider rather than from assay-based typing.

Points the paper makes about the study in general: The quantity of clinical and demographic metadata differed by source and by participant and was supplied without curation.

TCRbeta CDR3 regions were amplified from genomic DNA by means of the immunoSEQ Assay, a bias-controlled multiplex PCR. The published analysis was carried out like this. Nucleated cell counts per sample were estimated from amplification of reference gene primers within the assay. To quantify the absolute abundance of each unique TCRbeta CDR3 rearrangement, sequence reads were collapsed and filtered. For each sample, productive Simpson clonality was calculated as the square root of Simpson's diversity index over productive rearrangements. The source is immuneACCESS, and TCRdb retained only in-frame sequences with V and J called. Part of the clones is not carried over; for the studies checked, unresolved V genes explain less than half of this, and the remainder is unexplained. That table gives V, J and clone size, and the DNA gave D and trimming. This sample gives about 170,000 clones in total; about nine tenths of them show up just once. More than 0.75% of the sample rests with the top ten.

The origin of this receptor is a woman aged 18-29 years who had recovered from COVID-19. Recombination connected TRBV27 to TRBJ2-1, and the D gene may be TRBD1, 5 bases matching. The sequencing sample was made of PBMCs or T cells enriched from blood (not recorded which). The DNA is as follows: TGTGCCAGCAGTTTATCGTTCCCAGGGCCCTACAATGAGCAGTTCTTC. Translated, it reads CASSLSFPGPYNEQFF.